This TCR beta chain was obtained from a study of cytomegalovirus exposure and HLA in healthy donors. About the research overall: An earlier analysis found 110 million or so unique TCR beta sequences from about 179 million T cells.

This CDR3 has 14 residues. V lost 9 bases, J lost 6 bases, and 9 bases stayed unmatched. Germline V gene lookup returns CDR1 MDHEN and CDR2 SYDVKM. In the PCR, 60 Vbeta and 13 Jbeta primers were used. TCRdb's copy holds only in-frame clones and misses some; the assay was immunoSEQ multiplex PCR. Of 100,000 or so clones in the sample, around 81% were seen once. This receptor was obtained from a man between 40 and 49 years old in good health and CMV-seropositive. Sequenced sample: PBMCs. This chain connects TRBV28 to TRBJ1-5, with 9 bases fitting TRBD1. The CDR3 DNA reads as TGTGCCAGTAATACAGGGGGCGGAGGTCAGCCCCAGCATTTT. Translating it yields CASNTGGGGQPQHF. Filled out from reference TRBV28 and TRBJ1-5, the complete variable domain reads DVKVTQSSRYLVKRTGEKVFLECVQDMDHENMFWYRQDPGLGLRLIYFSYDVKMKEKGDIPEGYSVSREKKERFSLILESASTNQTSMYLCASNTGGGGQPQHFGDGTRLSIL.